This TCR beta chain was documented in a study of T-cell memory formation after mild COVID-19. This clonotype has a single count. Its antigen is currently unknown. Overall study findings and caveats: Pre-infection memory showed some responding clones, and this suggested that cross-reactive memory joined.

The CDR3 consists of 16 residues. Trimming stripped 5 bases from V and 8 bases from J, with 21 bases between. CDR1 is SEHNR, CDR2 FQNEAQ, per germline (reference sequence). TCRdb reprocessed the 5' RACE reads via MiXCR and lists one record per CDR3 protein. This table holds under 450,000 distinct CDR3 sequences, 20% to 25% found once. The chain employs TRBV7-9 and TRBJ1-4; possible D gene TRBD1, 6 bases. The sample consisted of PBMCs or a T cell subset sorted from them (not recorded which). The origin of this receptor is a man between 18 and 35 years old who had mild COVID-19 (a few samples of this study predate the infection). Cell type and time point are not known. The CDR3 sequence is CASSPVRGATFEKLFF. The CDR3, as DNA: TGTGCCAGCAGCCCAGTTCGGGGGGCGACCTTCGAAAAACTGTTTTTT.